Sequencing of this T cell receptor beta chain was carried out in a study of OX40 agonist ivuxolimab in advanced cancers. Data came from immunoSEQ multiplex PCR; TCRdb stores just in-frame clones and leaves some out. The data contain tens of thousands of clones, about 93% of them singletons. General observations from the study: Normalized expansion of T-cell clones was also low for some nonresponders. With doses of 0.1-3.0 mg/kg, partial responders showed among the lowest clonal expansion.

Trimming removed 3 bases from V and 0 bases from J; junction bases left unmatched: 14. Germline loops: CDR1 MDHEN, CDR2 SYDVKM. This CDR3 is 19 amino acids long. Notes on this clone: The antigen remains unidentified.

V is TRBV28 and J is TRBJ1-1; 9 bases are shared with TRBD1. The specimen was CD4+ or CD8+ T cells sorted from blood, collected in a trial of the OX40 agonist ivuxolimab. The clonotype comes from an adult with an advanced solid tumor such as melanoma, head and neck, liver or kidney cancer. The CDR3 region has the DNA TGTGCCAGCAGTTTGCCAGGGAGCAACAGGGGGCTGCTGAACACTGAAGCTTTCTTT. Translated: CASSLPGSNRGLLNTEAFF.